This T cell receptor beta chain was obtained from a study of T cell responses to AZD1222 COVID-19 vaccine. This clone was seen only a few times. Its specificity is unknown. Libraries were prepared by immunoSEQ multiplex PCR; TCRdb keeps only in-frame clonotypes and omits some of them. The table records approximately 150,000 clones, about 86% of them present only once. Study observations and caveats: Females made up more of the donors, who were largely white British, and clonal diversity may have come out too low. Among those given AZD1222, only five or six were seropositive at baseline.

The TCR comes from an adult who received the AZD1222 COVID-19 vaccine. The material was peripheral blood, obtained 28 days after the second AZD1222 dose.

CDR3 DNA sequence: TGTGCCACGGGACGCTCAACGGACGAGCAGTACTTC. Its protein product is CATGRSTDEQYF. The gene calls are TRBV2 and TRBJ2-7, with D tentatively TRBD1 or TRBD2 (5 bases each). This CDR3 region has 12 residues. From germline, CDR1 is SNHLY and CDR2 FYNNEI. Trimming pared 10 bases from V and 5 bases from J, leaving 15 bases between.